Given below is one T cell receptor beta chain in context. Original handling: Reference gene primers were amplified, and this amplification served to estimate nucleated cell counts. TCRdb's copy holds only in-frame clones and misses some; the assay was immunoSEQ multiplex PCR. V and J calls and clone size come straight from that table; D and trimming were deduced from the DNA. The sample carries under 300,000 clones, approximately 91% recorded once. The record originates from a study of blood T cell repertoires in COVID-19. Followed longitudinally, the Seattle patients had been enrolled during active infection. The V end was cut by 1 base, the J end by 3 bases, with 8 bases between. The germline V gene encodes CDR1 SGHKS and CDR2 YYEKEE (reference sequence). The CDR3 is 14 amino acids.

The receptor was isolated from a man aged 25 to 45 with COVID-19, enrolled during active disease. The chain links TRBV5-5 to TRBJ2-1; possibly TRBD2 for D (5 bases). Sequencing used peripheral blood. CDR3 protein: CASSLHGIYNEQFF. DNA for the CDR3: TGTGCCAGCAGCTTGCACGGGATCTACAATGAGCAGTTCTTC.